This T cell receptor (beta chain) was sequenced for a study of regulatory T cells in long-lasting Graves disease. Study-level findings and limits: Newly diagnosed disease favored TRBV20-1 and TRBJ2-1 over persistent disease.

Both iRepertoire HTBI primers and Arm-PCR of CDR3 regions were used to build the TCR beta libraries. TCRdb analysed the multiplex PCR reads with MiXCR anew, one entry per CDR3 protein. The sample yields 350,000 to 450,000 distinct CDR3 sequences, roughly 10% seen once. The length of the CDR3 is 14 residues. CDR1 is DFQATT and CDR2 is SNEGSKA in the germline V gene (reference sequence). V was clipped by 5 bases and J by 0 bases, with 8 bases between them. The time point is: newly diagnosed GD, antithyroid drugs for less than 3 months. PBMC RNA was the source of the TCR library. This clonotype was recorded many times. As yet, its antigen is unknown. This sample also belongs to another study, concerning T cells in Graves' hyperthyroidism and ophthalmopathy.

The sequence came from a woman under 30 with Graves disease. Sequencing used peripheral blood mononuclear cells (PBMCs), obtained at new diagnosis, from a patient treated with antithyroid drugs. This sequence joins TRBV20-1 and TRBJ2-6; D gene unclear. CDR3 DNA: TGCAGTGCTCTTGTTAGCTCTGGGGCCAACGTCCTGACTTTC. Protein: CSALVSSGANVLTF.